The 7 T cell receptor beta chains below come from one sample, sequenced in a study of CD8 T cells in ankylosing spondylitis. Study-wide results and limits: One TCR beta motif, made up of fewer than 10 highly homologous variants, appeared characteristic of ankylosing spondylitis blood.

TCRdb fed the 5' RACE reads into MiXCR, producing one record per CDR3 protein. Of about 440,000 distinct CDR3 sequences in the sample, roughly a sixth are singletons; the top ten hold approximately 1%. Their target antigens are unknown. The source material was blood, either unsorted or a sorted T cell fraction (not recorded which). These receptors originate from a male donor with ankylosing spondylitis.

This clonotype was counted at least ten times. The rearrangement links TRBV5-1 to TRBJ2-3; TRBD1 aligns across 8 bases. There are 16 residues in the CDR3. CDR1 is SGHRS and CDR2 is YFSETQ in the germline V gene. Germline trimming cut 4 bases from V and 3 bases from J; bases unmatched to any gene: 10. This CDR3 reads CASSPPGQEITDTQYF. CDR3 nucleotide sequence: TGCGCCAGCAGCCCCCCGGGACAGGAGATAACAGATACGCAGTATTTT.

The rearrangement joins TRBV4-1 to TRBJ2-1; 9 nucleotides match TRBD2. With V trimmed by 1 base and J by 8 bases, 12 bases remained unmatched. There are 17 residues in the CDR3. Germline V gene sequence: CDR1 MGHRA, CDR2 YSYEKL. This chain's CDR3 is CASSQASGSGGGYEQFF. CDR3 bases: TGCGCCAGCAGCCAAGCATCGGGTAGCGGGGGTGGGTATGAGCAGTTCTTC.

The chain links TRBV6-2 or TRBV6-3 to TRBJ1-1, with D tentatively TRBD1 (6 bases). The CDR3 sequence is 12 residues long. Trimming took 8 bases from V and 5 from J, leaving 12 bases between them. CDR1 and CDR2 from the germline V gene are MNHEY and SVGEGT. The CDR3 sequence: CASRTEWTEAFF. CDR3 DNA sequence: TGTGCCAGCCGGACAGAATGGACTGAAGCTTTCTTT.

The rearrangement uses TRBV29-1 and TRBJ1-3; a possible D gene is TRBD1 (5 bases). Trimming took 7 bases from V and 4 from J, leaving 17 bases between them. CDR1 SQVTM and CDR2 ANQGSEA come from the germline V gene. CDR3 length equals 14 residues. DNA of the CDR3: TGCAGCGCCGCACTCGACAGAGCCGGAAACACCATATATTTT. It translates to CSAALDRAGNTIYF.

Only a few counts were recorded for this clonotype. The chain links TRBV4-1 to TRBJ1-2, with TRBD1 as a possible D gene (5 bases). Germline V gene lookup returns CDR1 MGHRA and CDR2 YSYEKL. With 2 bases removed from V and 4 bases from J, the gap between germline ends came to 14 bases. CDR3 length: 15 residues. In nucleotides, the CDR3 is TGCGCCAGCAGCCAAAGGGACCGGCAGGGCTATGGCTACACCTTC. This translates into CASSQRDRQGYGYTF.

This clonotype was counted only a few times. CDR3 protein: CAISETGTGAGQPQHF. CDR3 DNA sequence: TGTGCCATCAGTGAAACCGGGACAGGGGCGGGACAGCCCCAGCATTTT. The J gene is TRBJ1-5, the V gene TRBV10-3; 10 bases agree with TRBD1. There are 16 residues in the CDR3. Germline lookup yields CDR1 ENHRY and CDR2 SYGVKD. V shed 3 bases and J 7 bases; nucleotides not matched to a gene: 9.

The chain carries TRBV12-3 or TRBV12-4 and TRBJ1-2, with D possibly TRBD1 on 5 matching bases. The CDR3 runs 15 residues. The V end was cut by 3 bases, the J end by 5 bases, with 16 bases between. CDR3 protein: CASSFRDPSTYGYTF. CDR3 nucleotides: TGTGCCAGCAGTTTTCGGGACCCTAGTACTTATGGCTACACCTTC.